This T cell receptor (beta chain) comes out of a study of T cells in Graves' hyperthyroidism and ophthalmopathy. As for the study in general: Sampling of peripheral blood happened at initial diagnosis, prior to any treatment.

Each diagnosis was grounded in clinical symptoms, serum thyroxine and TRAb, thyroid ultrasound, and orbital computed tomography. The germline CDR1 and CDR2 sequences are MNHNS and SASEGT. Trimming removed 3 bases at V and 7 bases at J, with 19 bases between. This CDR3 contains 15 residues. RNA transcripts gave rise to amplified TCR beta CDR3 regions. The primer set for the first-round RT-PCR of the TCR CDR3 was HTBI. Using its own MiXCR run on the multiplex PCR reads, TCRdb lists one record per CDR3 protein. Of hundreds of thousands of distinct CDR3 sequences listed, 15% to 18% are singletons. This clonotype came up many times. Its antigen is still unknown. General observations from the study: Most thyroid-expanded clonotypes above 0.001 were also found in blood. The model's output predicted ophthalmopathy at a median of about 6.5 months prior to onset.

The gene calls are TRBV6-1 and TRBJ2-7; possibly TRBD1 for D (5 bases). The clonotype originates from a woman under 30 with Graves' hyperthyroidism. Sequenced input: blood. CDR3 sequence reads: CASSDPGRVTREQYF. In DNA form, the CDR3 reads TGTGCCAGCAGTGACCCCGGCAGGGTAACTCGTGAGCAGTACTTC.